These T cell receptor beta chains were read from a single sample in a study of T cells in pancreatic ductal adenocarcinoma. Here immunoSEQ multiplex PCR was the method, and the copy in TCRdb shows in-frame clones only, minus some. The table has over 85,000 clones, around 96% seen once; the top ten hold roughly 3.1%. Sequencing input: PBMCs. The receptors stem from a human donor with pancreatic ductal adenocarcinoma. Both conserved end residues are part of each CDR3. A D gene is named only where the DNA matches it firmly. Where a row states a size, it is once, few, many or the class of an expanded clone; other rows omit it.

clone size | D gene | J gene | V gene | CDR3 DNA | CDR3 protein
NA | TRBD2 | TRBJ2-2 | TRBV18 | TGTGCCAGCTCACCACCGAGCGGGGCTGCCACCGGGGAGCTGTTTTTT | CASSPPSGAATGELFF
NA | NA | TRBJ2-1 | TRBV6-5 | TGTGCCAGCAGTTACTCGGGAGGATATGAGCAGTTCTTC | CASSYSGGYEQFF
NA | TRBD2 | TRBJ2-7 | TRBV9 | TGTGCCAGCAGCGTATCTGGGACTAGCGAGCCCTACGAGCAGTACTTC | CASSVSGTSEPYEQYF
NA | TRBD1 | TRBJ2-7 | TRBV5-4 | TGTGCCAGCAGCAACGGACAGGGGCCTTACTACGAGCAGTACTTC | CASSNGQGPYYEQYF
NA | NA | TRBJ2-6 | TRBV4-1 | TGCGCCAGCAGCTCCTCCGGGGGGGCCAACGTCCTGACTTTC | CASSSSGGANVLTF
NA | NA | TRBJ2-7 | TRBV6-6 | TGTGCCAGCAGTTACGCAGCCTCAGGATTTGGCTACGAGCAGTACTTC | CASSYAASGFGYEQYF
NA | NA | TRBJ2-7 | TRBV28 | TGTGCCAGCAGTTTCCACCTTGCATTACTTGGTTACGAGCAGTACTTC | CASSFHLALLGYEQYF
NA | NA | TRBJ1-2 | TRBV7-2 | TGTGCCAGCAGTTCTACCGGACAGACGAACTATGGCTACACCTTC | CASSSTGQTNYGYTF
NA | NA | TRBJ2-5 | TRBV5-1 | TGCGCCAGCAGCTGGGGACTGAATACGTACCAAGAGACCCAGTACTTC | CASSWGLNTYQETQYF
NA | TRBD2 | TRBJ2-5 | TRBV7-2 | TGTGCCAGCAGCTTCGGGGGGTGGGGGTTTCAAGAGACCCAGTACTTC | CASSFGGWGFQETQYF
once | NA | TRBJ1-1 | TRBV10-3 | TGTGCCATCAGTTACCGGGGAGTTGAAGCTTTCTTT | CAISYRGVEAFF